This T cell receptor beta chain was obtained from a study of control samples from healthy donors and cancer patients. V was pared by 3 bases and J by 2 bases, with 18 bases of the junction left unmatched. Germline lookup yields CDR1 KGHSH and CDR2 LQKENI. This CDR3 comprises 20 residues. Sequenced by immunoSEQ multiplex PCR; TCRdb stores in-frame clones only, minus some. This table holds approximately 140,000 clones, approximately 94% found once. Sequenced: blood. The receptor was isolated from a man aged 40-50 years in good health. The chain employs TRBV18 and TRBJ2-1, with TRBD1 matching over 8 bases. The CDR3 DNA follows: TGTGCCAGCTCACCCGACGTGGGACAGGTACCCCTGAGTCCCTACAATGAGCAGTTCTTC. Translated: CASSPDVGQVPLSPYNEQFF.